This T cell receptor beta chain originates from a study of cytomegalovirus exposure and HLA in healthy donors. This clone was seen more than once but under ten times. Both 60 Vbeta primers and 13 Jbeta primers went into the PCR. Clones were sequenced by immunoSEQ multiplex PCR, and TCRdb holds only the in-frame ones, with some missing. The table has 99,000 or so clones, approximately 72% seen once. The CDR3 sequence is 15 residues long. CDR1 is LGHNT, CDR2 FRNRAP, per germline. The V and J ends lost 2 bases and 4 bases, in that order; junction bases with no gene match: 6. The clonotype was recovered from a man in his thirties or forties in good health and CMV-seronegative. The V and J genes are TRBV12-5 and TRBJ1-2; 8 bases match TRBD1. The specimen was PBMCs. The CDR3 DNA reads TGTGCTAGTGGTTTGCTCGTGACAGGGGCCTATGGCTACACCTTC. It yields the protein CASGLLVTGAYGYTF.